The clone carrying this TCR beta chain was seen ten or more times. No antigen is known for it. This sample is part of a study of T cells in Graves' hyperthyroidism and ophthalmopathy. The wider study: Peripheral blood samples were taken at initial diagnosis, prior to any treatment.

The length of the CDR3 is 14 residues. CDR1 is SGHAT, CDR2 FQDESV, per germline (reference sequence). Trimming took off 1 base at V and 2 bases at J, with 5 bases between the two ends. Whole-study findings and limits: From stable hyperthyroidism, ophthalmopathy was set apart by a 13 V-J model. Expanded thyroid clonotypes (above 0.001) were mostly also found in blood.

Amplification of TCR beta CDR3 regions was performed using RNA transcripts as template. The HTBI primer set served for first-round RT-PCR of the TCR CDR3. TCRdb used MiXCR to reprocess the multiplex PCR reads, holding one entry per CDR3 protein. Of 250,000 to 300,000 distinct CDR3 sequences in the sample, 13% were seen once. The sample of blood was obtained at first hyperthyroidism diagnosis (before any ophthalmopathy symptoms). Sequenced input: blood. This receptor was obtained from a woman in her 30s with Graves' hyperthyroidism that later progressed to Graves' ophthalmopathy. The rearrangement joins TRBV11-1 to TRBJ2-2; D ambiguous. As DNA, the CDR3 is TGTGCCAGCAGCTTAGGTCTCAACACCGGGGAGCTGTTTTTT. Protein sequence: CASSLGLNTGELFF.